This TCR beta chain was observed in a study of OX40 agonist ivuxolimab in advanced cancers. Overall study: Hepatocellular carcinoma, melanoma, renal cell or head and neck cancer was diagnosed in the dose-escalation patients. Averaging roughly 60 years in age, with a range of about 23 to 90, the cohort was about 85% male.

This clone was observed a few times. Its antigen is not identified. Trimming took 0 bases from V and 4 from J, leaving 7 bases between them. Germline V lookup: CDR1 LGHNA, CDR2 YSLEER. This CDR3 comprises 14 residues. Study findings and constraints: Among T cells, CD8+ cells averaged more expanded clones than CD4+ cells. Not determined was the antigen specificity of the expanded peripheral T cells.

Using immunoSEQ multiplex PCR, the repertoire was profiled, and TCRdb retains in-frame clones only, with some absent. The sample lists about 20,000 clones, over 80% occurring once. This clonotype was obtained from an adult with an advanced solid tumor such as melanoma, head and neck, liver or kidney cancer. The chain combines TRBV4-3 with TRBJ2-1; D uncertain. The source was CD4+ or CD8+ T cells sorted from blood, collected in a trial of the OX40 agonist ivuxolimab. Here the CDR3 DNA reads TGCGCCAGCAGCCAAGATGGACGGTACAATGAGCAGTTCTTC. Its protein is CASSQDGRYNEQFF.